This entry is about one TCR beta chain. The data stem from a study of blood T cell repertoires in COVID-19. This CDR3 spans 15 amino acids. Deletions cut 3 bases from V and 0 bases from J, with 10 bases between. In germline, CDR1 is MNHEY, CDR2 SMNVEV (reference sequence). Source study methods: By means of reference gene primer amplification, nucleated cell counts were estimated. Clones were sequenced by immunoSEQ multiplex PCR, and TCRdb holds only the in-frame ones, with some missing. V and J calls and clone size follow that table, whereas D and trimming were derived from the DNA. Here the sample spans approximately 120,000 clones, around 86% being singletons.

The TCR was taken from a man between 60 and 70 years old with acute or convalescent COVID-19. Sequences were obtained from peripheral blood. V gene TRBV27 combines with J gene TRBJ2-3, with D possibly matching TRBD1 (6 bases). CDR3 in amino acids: CASSFGGLSTDTQYF. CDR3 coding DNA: TGTGCCAGCAGTTTTGGGGGCCTTAGCACAGATACGCAGTATTTT.